Below are 27 T cell receptor beta chains sequenced from a single sample in a study of technical replicates of blood from four donors (dated by TCRdb to about 2017). Receptors were amplified or captured by the immunoSEQ multiplex PCR assay. Entries here come from immuneACCESS through TCRdb and include only in-frame sequences with V and J called. Some clones fail to appear in such tables; in the studies checked, an unresolved V gene covers under half of the shortfall, and the cause of the remainder is unknown. Across this sample there are about 76,000 clones, with almost 98% seen only once. Approximately 0.21% of the sample rests with the top ten. Sequenced sample: T cells isolated from PBMCs. The receptors originated from a human donor in good health.

This rearrangement joins TRBV6-1 to TRBJ1-2; 8 bases align to TRBD1. Germline V gives CDR1 MNHNS, CDR2 SASEGT. The CDR3 sequence is 15 residues long. V shed 2 bases and J 4 bases; nucleotides not matched to a gene: 6. The CDR3 coding sequence is TGTGCCAGCAGTGAATCCAGGGGGCTTAGCTATGGCTACACCTTC. As protein: CASSESRGLSYGYTF.

The chain joins TRBV5-1 to TRBJ2-1; 12 bases are a match to TRBD2. The CDR3 consists of 16 residues. CDR1 and CDR2 (germline): SGHRS, YFSETQ. Trimming removed 2 bases from V and 7 bases from J; junction bases left unmatched: 7. CDR3 nucleotide sequence: TGCGCCAGCAGCTTTGCCGGGACTAGCGGGTTGAATGAGCAGTTCTTC. As protein: CASSFAGTSGLNEQFF.

The chain has TRBV14 and TRBJ2-1, with 7 nucleotides matching TRBD2. CDR1 SGHDN and CDR2 FVKESK come from the germline V gene. CDR3 length: 14 residues. The trim removed 3 bases at V and 4 bases at J, leaving 3 bases unmatched. CDR3 sequence (DNA): TGTGCCAGCAGCCAGGACGGGGGGTACAATGAGCAGTTCTTC. Translating gives CASSQDGGYNEQFF.

This chain links TRBV6-1 with TRBJ1-1; the match to TRBD1 covers 7 bases. Germline CDR1 MNHNS, CDR2 SASEGT. The CDR3 has 14 amino acids. V was pared by 6 bases and J by 2 bases, with 6 bases of the junction left unmatched. This CDR3 is CASRLDRVNTEAFF. In DNA form, the CDR3 reads TGTGCCAGCAGGTTAGACAGGGTCAACACTGAAGCTTTCTTT.

The chain uses TRBV9 and TRBJ2-3, with D possibly being TRBD2 (6 bases). CDR3 length: 16 residues. Trimming removed 4 bases at V and 2 bases at J, with 17 bases between. Germline CDR1 reads SGDLS; CDR2 reads YYNGEE. CDR3 in DNA: TGTGCCAGCAGCACGGGACCGGGACTTCACACAGATACGCAGTATTTT. Its translation is CASSTGPGLHTDTQYF.

The chain couples TRBV28 to TRBJ1-4, with TRBD1 matching over 11 bases. With 7 bases clipped from V and 8 bases from J, the junction kept 9 bases outside the gene matches. The CDR3 covers 15 residues. Germline V CDR1 and CDR2: MDHEN, SYDVKM. The CDR3 loop is CASNARDRGREKLFF. CDR3 sequence (DNA): TGTGCCAGCAACGCCCGGGACAGGGGGAGGGAAAAACTGTTTTTT.

This chain links TRBV11-1 with TRBJ2-1; 7 positions agree with TRBD1. The CDR3 has 16 amino acids. Germline-derived CDR1 and CDR2 are SGHAT and FQDESV (reference sequence). Unmatched junction bases numbered 6, after V lost 4 bases and J lost 0 bases. Here the CDR3 DNA reads TGTGCCAGCAGCTGGGGACAGCGGAGCTCCTACAATGAGCAGTTCTTC. Translated, it gives CASSWGQRSSYNEQFF. The full variable domain, with the rest looked up from reference TRBV11-1 and TRBJ2-1, is EAEVAQSPRYKITEKSQAVAFWCDPISGHATLYWYRQILGQGPELLVQFQDESVVDDSQLPKDRFSAERLKGVDSTLKIQPAELGDSAMYLCASSWGQRSSYNEQFFGPGTRLTVL.

The chain carries TRBV10-3 and TRBJ1-2; D might be TRBD1 (5 bases). The CDR3 sequence is 13 residues long. Trimming removed 6 bases from V and 7 bases from J, with 15 bases in between. Germline V gives CDR1 ENHRY, CDR2 SYGVKD. Here the CDR3 DNA reads TGTGCCATCAGCGCGGACAAGTTCAGTGGCTACACCTTC. This gives the protein CAISADKFSGYTF.

The chain employs TRBV6-5 and TRBJ2-1, with 7 bases lining up with TRBD2. CDR3 length: 15 residues. Trimming cost V 2 bases and J 6 bases; bases outside gene matches: 7. The germline CDR1 and CDR2 sequences are MNHEY and SVGAGI. The CDR3 DNA is TGTGCCAGCAGTTACAAACGACTAGCCTCCAATGAGCAGTTCTTC. It yields the protein CASSYKRLASNEQFF.

The V and J genes are TRBV25-1 and TRBJ2-5; 11 bases align to TRBD1. Unmatched junction bases numbered 13, after V lost 3 bases and J lost 4 bases. The CDR3 is 18 residues long. Germline CDR1 and CDR2: MGHDK and SYGVNS. CDR3 sequence reads: CASSEVGRGQGAGETQYF. CDR3 DNA sequence: TGTGCCAGCAGTGAGGTCGGCCGAGGACAGGGGGCAGGAGAGACCCAGTACTTC.

The chain links TRBV4-1 to TRBJ2-2, with TRBD2 identical over 7 bases. The germline V gene encodes CDR1 MGHRA and CDR2 YSYEKL. The CDR3 runs 17 residues. The trim removed 1 base at V and 1 base at J, leaving 6 bases unmatched. This chain's CDR3 is CASSQGGGTVNTGELFF. The CDR3 DNA reads TGCGCCAGCAGCCAAGGGGGGGGGACTGTGAACACCGGGGAGCTGTTTTTT.

The chain recombines TRBV6-6 with TRBJ1-3; no clear D gene. Germline V gene data show CDR1 as MNHNY and CDR2 as SVGAGI (reference sequence). CDR3 length: 14 residues. The V end was cut by 5 bases, the J end by 4 bases, with 12 bases between. In DNA form, the CDR3 reads TGTGCCAGCAGTACCCGGACGGGAGGAAACACCATATATTTT. This translates into CASSTRTGGNTIYF.

V gene TRBV6-5 combines with J gene TRBJ2-3, with TRBD2 matching over 10 bases. Germline V lookup: CDR1 MNHEY, CDR2 SVGAGI. This CDR3 is built from 15 residues. After removal of 3 bases from V and 5 bases from J, the junction contained 5 bases not matched to a gene. The DNA of the CDR3 is TGTGCCAGCAGTTATTGGGGGACTAGCGAAGATACGCAGTATTTT. This codes for CASSYWGTSEDTQYF.

In its sample, this clone was seen once. The V call is TRBV19, the J call TRBJ1-1, with D possibly being TRBD1 (5 bases). Trimming pared 0 bases from V and 6 bases from J, leaving 17 bases between. The length of the CDR3 is 16 residues. The germline V gene encodes CDR1 LNHDA and CDR2 SQIVND (reference sequence). The CDR3 DNA reads TGTGCCAGTAGTATAGACCCTGGGGCAGGGAGGGCTGAAGCTTTCTTT. Protein: CASSIDPGAGRAEAFF.

This clone was found once. V gene TRBV7-9 combines with J gene TRBJ2-7, with 10 bases fitting TRBD1. The V segment lost 5 bases and the J segment 2 bases; nucleotides outside the gene matches: 15. The CDR3 contains 18 residues. The germline V gene encodes CDR1 SEHNR and CDR2 FQNEAQ (reference sequence). The CDR3 loop reads CASSQSYAGQGSAYEQYF. Written as DNA, the CDR3 is TGTGCCAGCAGCCAGTCATACGCGGGACAGGGGTCTGCCTACGAGCAGTACTTC.

V and J are TRBV4-2 and TRBJ2-7; TRBD2 matches 9 bases. Germline V gene sequence: CDR1 LGHNA, CDR2 YNFKEQ. Unmatched junction bases numbered 18, after V lost 3 bases and J lost 3 bases. The CDR3 is 19 residues long. The CDR3 DNA reads as TGTGCCAGCAGCCACCCCTCGGAGGTCCTAGCGGGGACCCTCTACGAGCAGTACTTC. This codes for CASSHPSEVLAGTLYEQYF.

DNA for the CDR3: TGTGCCAGTAGTGGAGGGACAGGGACATTGCCCCAGCATTTT. Translated, it gives CASSGGTGTLPQHF. This rearrangement joins TRBV19 to TRBJ1-5, with TRBD1 matching over 9 bases. The CDR3 extends over 14 amino acids. Germline CDR1 and CDR2: LNHDA and SQIVND (reference sequence). Trimming cost V 5 bases and J 9 bases; bases outside gene matches: 8. Based on the CDR3 plus reference TRBV19 and TRBJ1-5, the full variable domain is DGGITQSPKYLFRKEGQNVTLSCEQNLNHDAMYWYRQDPGQGLRLIYYSQIVNDFQKGDIAEGYSVSREKKESFPLTVTSAQKNPTAFYLCASSGGTGTLPQHFGDGTRLSIL.

The chain is built from TRBV4-1 and TRBJ2-5, with a weak D call TRBD1 (5 bases). Trimming shortened V by 3 bases and J by 7 bases, and 15 bases separated the two germline ends. Germline V gene data show CDR1 as MGHRA and CDR2 as YSYEKL. This CDR3 is built from 14 residues. The CDR3: CASSHPLGRGTQYF. In nucleotides, the CDR3 is TGCGCCAGCAGCCACCCTCTGGGGCGCGGGACCCAGTACTTC.

This chain uses TRBV2 with TRBJ1-2, with 9 positions matching TRBD1. Germline CDR1 SNHLY, CDR2 FYNNEI. The CDR3 has 14 amino acids. With V trimmed by 5 bases and J by 4 bases, 5 bases remained unmatched. Here the CDR3 DNA reads TGTGCCAGCAGTAGACAGGGGGGCGGCTATGGCTACACCTTC. Its protein is CASSRQGGGYGYTF.

The chain carries TRBV2 and TRBJ2-5; TRBD1 matches at 7 bases. This CDR3 spans 17 amino acids. With V trimmed by 6 bases and J by 0 bases, 13 bases remained unmatched. The V gene's germline CDR1 is SNHLY and CDR2 FYNNEI. The CDR3 loop reads CASREQGTELYQETQYF. The CDR3 DNA sequence: TGTGCCAGCAGAGAACAAGGGACAGAGCTTTACCAAGAGACCCAGTACTTC.

The chain is built from TRBV6-6 and TRBJ1-4, with unresolved D. Trimming shortened V by 7 bases and J by 7 bases, and 10 bases separated the two germline ends. The CDR3 is made up of 12 amino acids. In germline, CDR1 is MNHNY, CDR2 SVGAGI (reference sequence). The CDR3 region is CASTVEGEKLFF. CDR3 DNA sequence: TGTGCCAGCACGGTGGAGGGTGAAAAACTGTTTTTT.

The gene calls are TRBV6-6 and TRBJ1-3, with D unresolved. V lost 7 bases, J lost 0 bases, and 10 bases lay in between. Germline CDR1 MNHNY, CDR2 SVGAGI (reference sequence). The CDR3 extends over 14 amino acids. The CDR3 sequence is CASTDRDSGNTIYF. The CDR3 DNA reads as TGTGCCAGCACCGACCGGGACTCTGGAAACACCATATATTTT.

This chain joins TRBV11-2 and TRBJ2-5; 8 nucleotides line up with TRBD2. CDR3 length: 16 residues. V lost 4 bases and J lost 1; bases outside the gene matches: 8. Germline-derived CDR1 and CDR2 are SGHAT and FQNNGV. The CDR3 DNA follows: TGTGCCAGCAGCTCCCAGCCGGCGGGGGGCCAAGAGACCCAGTACTTC. It specifies CASSSQPAGGQETQYF.

This chain links TRBV30 with TRBJ2-1; 7 positions agree with TRBD2. Germline V gene lookup returns CDR1 GTSNPN and CDR2 SVGIG (reference sequence). This CDR3 comprises 12 residues. Trimming removed 0 bases from V and 10 bases from J; junction bases left unmatched: 3. CDR3 DNA sequence: TGTGCCTGGAGTGTAAGCGGGGACGAGCAGTTCTTC. Encoded protein: CAWSVSGDEQFF.

This chain connects TRBV14 to TRBJ2-7; TRBD2 matches at 12 bases. The CDR3 contains 18 residues. Germline V CDR1 and CDR2: SGHDN, FVKESK. Germline trimming cut 3 bases from V and 0 bases from J; bases unmatched to any gene: 9. CDR3 sequence (DNA): TGTGCCAGCAGCCAGTATCTAGCGGGAGGGCCCCTCTCCTACGAGCAGTACTTC. Protein product: CASSQYLAGGPLSYEQYF.

The gene calls are TRBV11-2 and TRBJ2-7, with D hard to call. Germline V CDR1 and CDR2: SGHAT, FQNNGV. This CDR3 is 14 amino acids long. Deletions cut 2 bases from V and 6 bases from J, with 14 bases between. The CDR3 nucleotides are TGTGCCAGCAGCTTATTTACAGACCGTCCCGAGCAGTACTTC. Encoded protein: CASSLFTDRPEQYF. Supplemented by reference TRBV11-2 and TRBJ2-7, the full variable domain reads EAGVAQSPRYKIIEKRQSVAFWCNPISGHATLYWYQQILGQGPKLLIQFQNNGVVDDSQLPKDRFSAERLKGVDSTLKIQPAKLEDSAVYLCASSLFTDRPEQYFGPGTRLTVT.

This chain joins TRBV5-1 and TRBJ2-7; 8 nucleotides match TRBD1. Trimming took 4 bases from V and 3 from J; bases not matched to a gene: 6. Looked up from germline, CDR1 is SGHRS and CDR2 is YFSETQ. The CDR3 has 14 amino acids. CDR3 protein: CASSPDRGGYEQYF. The DNA of the CDR3 is TGCGCCAGCAGCCCTGACAGGGGAGGCTACGAGCAGTACTTC.